Here is one T cell receptor beta chain with its context. From the 5' RACE reads, TCRdb called clonotypes with MiXCR, one entry per CDR3 protein. The profile shows 500,000 to 650,000 distinct CDR3 sequences, about 13% of them singletons. The sample is drawn from a study of T cells after yellow fever vaccination. The sequences come from PBMCs, collected on the day of the yellow fever booster vaccination. The source of this sequence is a man aged 25-40 years who received the YFV17D yellow fever vaccine.

In nucleotides, the CDR3 is TGCAGTGCTAGCCGAACAGTATACGAGCAGTACTTC. It is translated as CSASRTVYEQYF. The genes are TRBV20-1 and TRBJ2-7; D remains unclear. Germline CDR1 and CDR2: DFQATT and SNEGSKA (reference sequence). This CDR3 has 12 amino acids. Trimming pared 3 bases from V and 4 bases from J, leaving 10 bases between.